This entry lists 16 T cell receptor beta chains sequenced from one sample in a study of blood T cell repertoires in COVID-19. Produced via immunoSEQ multiplex PCR; TCRdb's table is partial and in-frame only. The data contain roughly 70,000 clones, about 73% of them singletons. Sequenced: peripheral blood. The receptor source for this set is a man aged 55-75 years with acute or convalescent COVID-19.

The rearrangement joins TRBV24-1 to TRBJ2-1; perhaps TRBD1 as D (6 bases). Per the germline V gene, CDR1 is KGHDR and CDR2 is SFDVKD. The CDR3 contains 16 residues. Trimming cost V 0 bases and J 5 bases, with 13 bases left between them. CDR3 sequence (DNA): TGTGCCACCAGTGATTTGACCCCGGGACATAACAATGAGCAGTTCTTC. Encoded protein: CATSDLTPGHNNEQFF.

This chain joins TRBV5-4 and TRBJ2-1; D possibly corresponds to TRBD2 (5 bases). Germline V gene sequence: CDR1 SGHNT, CDR2 YYREEE (reference sequence). The CDR3 runs to 15 residues. Trimming pared 0 bases from V and 6 bases from J, leaving 13 bases between. The CDR3 loop reads CASSLDLLATNEQFF. CDR3 DNA: TGTGCCAGCAGCTTGGACTTATTAGCGACCAATGAGCAGTTCTTC.

The sample holds a few counts of this clone. This chain links TRBV5-1 with TRBJ2-5; 8 bases match TRBD1. The ends lost 2 bases at V and 5 bases at J; junction bases unmatched: 5. Germline values: CDR1 SGHRS, CDR2 YFSETQ. The CDR3 covers 14 residues. CDR3 in DNA: TGCGCCAGCAGCTTTACAGGGGGGAGGGAGACCCAGTACTTC. Protein sequence: CASSFTGGRETQYF.

The chain couples TRBV3-1 (or the pseudogene TRBV3-2) to TRBJ1-2; the match to TRBD1 covers 7 bases. Germline trimming cut 1 base from V and 4 bases from J; bases unmatched to any gene: 3. The CDR3 spans 14 residues. Germline lookup yields CDR1 LGHDT and CDR2 YNNKEL (reference sequence). Here the CDR3 DNA reads TGTGCCAGCAGCCAAGTGGACAGGAGCTATGGCTACACCTTC. Its translation: CASSQVDRSYGYTF.

V usage is TRBV24-1 and J usage is TRBJ2-5; 9 bases are a match to TRBD1. This CDR3 contains 15 residues. Per germline, CDR1 KGHDR and CDR2 SFDVKD. V dropped 4 bases and J dropped 4; count of bases not matched to a gene: 6. The CDR3 is CATSEAGQGGETQYF. The CDR3 nucleotides read TGTGCCACCAGTGAAGCGGGACAGGGAGGAGAGACCCAGTACTTC.

This clone has just one count. The genes are TRBV18 and TRBJ1-6; D gene uncertain. V was cut by 1 base and J by 7 bases, with 11 bases left in between. This CDR3 spans 15 amino acids. Germline V gives CDR1 KGHSH, CDR2 LQKENI. CDR3 residues: CASSPLRDANSPLHF. The CDR3 coding sequence is TGTGCCAGCTCACCACTGAGGGATGCGAATTCACCCCTCCACTTT. Based on the CDR3 plus reference TRBV18 and TRBJ1-6, the full variable domain is NAGVMQNPRHLVRRRGQEARLRCSPMKGHSHVYWYRQLPEEGLKFMVYLQKENIIDESGMPKERFSAEFPKEGPSILRIQQVVRGDSAAYFCASSPLRDANSPLHFGNGTRLTVT.

V is TRBV11-1 and J is TRBJ1-1; D gene unclear. The length of the CDR3 is 13 residues. Germline CDR1 SGHAT, CDR2 FQDESV (reference sequence). V lost 3 bases, J lost 2 bases, and 7 bases lay in between. The CDR3 loop reads CASSFSANTEAFF. DNA of the CDR3: TGTGCCAGCAGCTTTAGTGCCAACACTGAAGCTTTCTTT. Using reference TRBV11-1 and TRBJ1-1 for the parts outside the CDR3, the full variable domain is EAEVAQSPRYKITEKSQAVAFWCDPISGHATLYWYRQILGQGPELLVQFQDESVVDDSQLPKDRFSAERLKGVDSTLKIQPAELGDSAMYLCASSFSANTEAFFGQGTRLTVV.

The chain joins TRBV5-1 to TRBJ1-5; 7 nucleotides match TRBD1. V lost 0 bases, J lost 2 bases, and 2 bases stayed unmatched. CDR1 and CDR2 from the germline V gene are SGHRS and YFSETQ. This CDR3 spans 15 amino acids. The CDR3 region has the DNA TGCGCCAGCAGCTTGGATACAGGGGGCAATCAGCCCCAGCATTTT. Protein: CASSLDTGGNQPQHF.

The gene calls are TRBV19 and TRBJ2-1, with 8 bases aligning to TRBD2. V shed 7 bases and J 10 bases; nucleotides not matched to a gene: 21. The CDR3 runs 17 residues. Per the germline V gene, CDR1 is LNHDA and CDR2 is SQIVND (reference sequence). For the CDR3, the DNA is TGTGCCAGTACTAATTCGGCGGGGGGCCAGCCGTGGTCGGAGCAGTTCTTC. Translated, it gives CASTNSAGGQPWSEQFF.

The chain joins TRBV5-1 to TRBJ2-7, with D possibly TRBD2 on 6 matching bases. This CDR3 spans 15 amino acids. V shed 4 bases and J shed 4 bases, with 18 bases lying between them. In germline, CDR1 is SGHRS, CDR2 YFSETQ. CDR3 sequence reads: CASSQQPAGGYEQYF. The CDR3 nucleotides read TGCGCCAGCAGCCAGCAACCAGCGGGTGGTTACGAGCAGTACTTC.

V is TRBV27 and J is TRBJ2-7; 7 nucleotides agree with TRBD1. With V trimmed by 3 bases and J by 4 bases, 6 bases remained unmatched. The V gene's germline CDR1 is MNHEY and CDR2 SMNVEV (reference sequence). The CDR3 loop spans 14 amino acids. This chain's CDR3 is CASSLKGAGYEQYF. In nucleotides, the CDR3 is TGTGCCAGCAGTTTGAAGGGGGCAGGTTACGAGCAGTACTTC.

This clone has a single count. V gene TRBV11-1 combines with J gene TRBJ2-3; tentatively, D is TRBD1 (6 bases). The CDR3 sequence is 14 residues long. V was trimmed by 5 bases and J by 3 bases, leaving 12 bases between them. Looked up from germline, CDR1 is SGHAT and CDR2 is FQDESV (reference sequence). The CDR3 is CASSRGILTDTQYF. For the CDR3, the DNA is TGTGCCAGCAGCAGGGGGATTTTGACAGATACGCAGTATTTT.

Only a few counts were recorded for this clone. This sequence joins TRBV30 and TRBJ1-4, with TRBD1 as a possible D gene (5 bases). The CDR3 runs 15 residues. Germline assignment: CDR1 GTSNPN and CDR2 SVGIG (reference sequence). V was pared by 0 bases and J by 4 bases, with 12 bases between. The CDR3 nucleotides are TGTGCCTGGAGTGTACCCACAGGCCTTAATGAAAAACTGTTTTTT. It encodes CAWSVPTGLNEKLFF.

The chain joins TRBV27 to TRBJ1-4, with D hard to call. CDR3 length: 13 residues. The V gene's germline CDR1 is MNHEY and CDR2 SMNVEV (reference sequence). V was shortened by 5 bases and J by 4 bases, with 8 bases between the two germline ends. The CDR3 region is CASSHSLNEKLFF. CDR3 in DNA: TGTGCCAGCAGTCACAGCCTTAATGAAAAACTGTTTTTT.

The gene calls are TRBV24-1 and TRBJ2-7; 7 nucleotides align to TRBD2. Germline CDR1 is KGHDR and CDR2 is SFDVKD. J lost 7 bases, V lost 5 bases, and 16 bases had no gene match. This CDR3 spans 16 amino acids. CDR3: CATSAPGKRGIEEQYF. The CDR3 DNA reads TGTGCCACCAGTGCCCCAGGTAAGCGGGGTATTGAAGAGCAGTACTTC.

The chain has TRBV7-9 and TRBJ2-2, with 11 bases fitting TRBD1. The V gene's germline CDR1 is SEHNR and CDR2 FQNEAQ (reference sequence). The CDR3 spans 15 residues. V lost 5 bases and J lost 6; bases outside the gene matches: 5. The CDR3 nucleotides are TGTGCCAGCAGCCTAGGGACAGGGGGAGCCGGGGAGCTGTTTTTT. Translating gives CASSLGTGGAGELFF.